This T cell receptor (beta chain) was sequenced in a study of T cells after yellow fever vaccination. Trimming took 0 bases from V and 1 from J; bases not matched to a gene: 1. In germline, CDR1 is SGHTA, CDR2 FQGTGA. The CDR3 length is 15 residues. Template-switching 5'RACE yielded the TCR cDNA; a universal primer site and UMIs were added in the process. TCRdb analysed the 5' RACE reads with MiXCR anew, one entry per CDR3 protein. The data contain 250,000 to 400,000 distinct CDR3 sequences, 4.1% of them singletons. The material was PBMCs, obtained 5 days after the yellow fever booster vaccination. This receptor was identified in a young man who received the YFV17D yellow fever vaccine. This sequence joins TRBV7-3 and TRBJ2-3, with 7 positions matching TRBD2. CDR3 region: CASSLTSGRTDTQYF. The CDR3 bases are TGTGCCAGCAGCTTAACTAGCGGGCGCACAGATACGCAGTATTTT.